Listed below are T cell receptor beta chains from one sample, sequenced in a study of blood T cells in healthy people across ages. TCRdb used MiXCR to reprocess the 5' RACE reads, holding one entry per CDR3 protein. This table has 700,000 or so distinct CDR3 sequences, about 43% appearing once. The source material was blood. The receptors shown here come from a man at least 80 years old in good health. The CDR3 runs from the conserved cysteine through the conserved F or W. A D gene is named only where the DNA matches it firmly. Part of the rows lack a size; the others show once, few, many or a class for expanded clones.

d_gene	abundance	v_gene	j_gene	CDR3aa	CDR3nt
TRBD1	few	TRBV28	TRBJ2-2	CASITRRGQGRGGELFF	TGTGCCAGCATTACAAGGCGGGGACAGGGGCGCGGCGGGGAGCTGTTTTTT
TRBD2	.	TRBV6-5	TRBJ2-1	CASSTTSGRVFF	TGTGCCAGCAGTACCACTAGCGGGAGGGTGTTCTTC
.	many	TRBV7-2	TRBJ1-6	CASSFDSPTLHF	TGTGCCAGCAGCTTCGACAGCCCCACCCTCCACTTT
TRBD1	.	TRBV3-1	TRBJ1-5	CASSRQRDRGGNQPQHF	TGTGCCAGCAGCCGACAACGGGACAGGGGGGGCAATCAGCCCCAGCATTTT
.	.	TRBV20-1	TRBJ2-5	CSARKTGTQETQYF	TGCAGTGCTAGAAAGACCGGGACCCAAGAGACCCAGTACTTC
.	once	TRBV7-2	TRBJ2-1	CASSLASHRVGEQFF	TGTGCCAGCAGCTTAGCTAGCCATCGCGTGGGTGAGCAGTTCTTC
.	.	TRBV20-1	TRBJ2-1	CSAMRDSYNEQFF	TGCAGTGCTATGCGGGACTCCTACAATGAGCAGTTCTTC
.	few	TRBV4-1	TRBJ1-1	CASSQETVNTEAFF	TGCGCCAGCAGCCAAGAAACAGTGAACACTGAAGCTTTCTTT
.	.	TRBV6-2/TRBV6-3	TRBJ2-2	CASVRGSNTGELFF	TGTGCCAGCGTAAGGGGCTCTAACACCGGGGAGCTGTTTTTT
TRBD2	many	TRBV29-1	TRBJ2-1	CSVGGGGSNEQFF	TGCAGCGTTGGTGGCGGGGGGTCTAATGAGCAGTTCTTC
TRBD2	.	TRBV5-4	TRBJ2-1	CASSHGTSGTNEQFF	TGTGCCAGCAGCCATGGGACTAGCGGGACGAATGAGCAGTTCTTC
TRBD1	.	TRBV28	TRBJ2-7	CASSLTGGRSYEQYF	TGTGCCAGCAGTCTGACAGGGGGCAGATCCTACGAGCAGTACTTC
TRBD1	.	TRBV12-3/TRBV12-4	TRBJ2-7	CASKSGTGGQNEQYF	TGTGCCAGCAAATCCGGGACAGGGGGTCAAAATGAGCAGTACTTC
.	.	TRBV30	TRBJ1-6	CAWSPGFGTDNSPLHF	TGTGCCTGGAGTCCCGGCTTCGGGACGGATAATTCACCCCTCCACTTT
.	once	TRBV28	TRBJ1-2	CASSLEQPSGGYTF	TGTGCCAGCAGTTTGGAACAGCCATCGGGCGGCTACACCTTC
.	.	TRBV7-2	TRBJ1-1	CASSLVGWGIGSTEAFF	TGTGCCAGCAGCTTAGTTGGTTGGGGGATCGGCTCCACTGAAGCTTTCTTT
TRBD2	.	TRBV27	TRBJ2-7	CASSYRLAGGPMTSSYEQYF	TGTGCCAGCAGTTACCGACTAGCGGGAGGCCCGATGACGAGCTCCTACGAGCAGTACTTC
TRBD1	.	TRBV5-1	TRBJ2-2	CASATGGFGELFF	TGCGCCAGCGCGACAGGGGGCTTCGGGGAGCTGTTTTTT
.	many	TRBV7-8	TRBJ2-5	CASSSVLTVIQETQYF	TGTGCCAGCAGCTCAGTCCTGACAGTAATTCAAGAGACCCAGTACTTC
.	few	TRBV29-1	TRBJ2-1	CSVDKVSGTNEQFF	TGCAGCGTTGACAAGGTTAGTGGTACGAATGAGCAGTTCTTC
.	many	TRBV4-2	TRBJ1-5	CASSLQRRGNQPQHF	TGTGCCAGCAGCTTACAGAGGCGAGGAAATCAGCCCCAGCATTTT
.	few	TRBV30	TRBJ1-2	CACPINRGGIGGYTF	TGTGCCTGCCCAATAAACCGGGGAGGGATTGGTGGCTACACCTTC
TRBD2	.	TRBV29-1	TRBJ2-7	CSGGVAGGVYEQYF	TGCAGCGGAGGGGTAGCGGGGGGGGTTTATGAGCAGTACTTC
.	few	TRBV5-1	TRBJ2-1	CASSLVGVSYNEQFF	TGCGCCAGCAGCTTGGTCGGGGTATCCTACAATGAGCAGTTCTTC
TRBD1	.	TRBV28	TRBJ1-6	CASSPRTGGFNSPLHF	TGTGCCAGCAGTCCCCGGACAGGGGGTTTTAATTCACCCCTCCACTTT
.	.	TRBV5-1	TRBJ2-7	CASSLSAGGYEQYF	TGCGCCAGCAGCTTGTCGGCAGGGGGGTACGAGCAGTACTTC
TRBD1	.	TRBV7-2	TRBJ2-7	CASNSLGQAYEQYF	TGTGCCAGCAACTCCCTGGGACAGGCCTACGAGCAGTACTTC
TRBD1	.	TRBV7-2	TRBJ2-3	CASSRGQGINTDTQYF	TGTGCCAGCAGCCGAGGACAGGGGATAAACACAGATACGCAGTATTTT
TRBD2	few	TRBV5-5	TRBJ2-1	CASSSTSGSSYNEQFF	TGTGCCAGCAGCAGTACTAGCGGCAGCTCCTACAATGAGCAGTTCTTC
TRBD1	.	TRBV20-1	TRBJ2-1	CSASDRTPNEQFF	TGCAGTGCTTCGGACAGGACCCCCAATGAGCAGTTCTTC
.	few	TRBV5-1	TRBJ2-1	CASSLGSGRTYDNEQFF	TGCGCCAGCAGCCTGGGATCCGGGCGAACCTACGACAATGAGCAGTTCTTC